The 27 T cell receptor beta chains presented below share a single source sample, sequenced in a study of blood T cell repertoires in COVID-19. Sequencing was performed with immunoSEQ multiplex PCR; in TCRdb, only in-frame clones are kept and a portion is missing. The repertoire holds roughly 500,000 clones, more than 85% seen once, with around 7.9% in the top ten. Input material: PBMCs or T cells enriched from blood (not recorded which). These TCRs come from a woman aged 55 to 70 who had recovered from COVID-19.

J is TRBJ1-4 and V is TRBV2; TRBD1 is a possible D gene (6 bases). This CDR3 has 13 residues. Germline values: CDR1 SNHLY, CDR2 FYNNEI. Trimming removed 5 bases at V and 7 bases at J, with 11 bases between. As DNA, the CDR3 is TGTGCCAGCAGTAACAGGGCAGGTGAAAAACTGTTTTTT. Its protein product is CASSNRAGEKLFF. Based on the CDR3 plus reference TRBV2 and TRBJ1-4, the full variable domain is EPEVTQTPSHQVTQMGQEVILRCVPISNHLYFYWYRQILGQKVEFLVSFYNNEISEKSEIFDDQFSVERPDGSNFTLKIRSTKLEDSAMYFCASSNRAGEKLFFGSGTQLSVL.

The chain recombines TRBV7-6 with TRBJ2-2; a weak D match, TRBD2 (6 bases). Trimming took off 1 base at V and 7 bases at J, with 10 bases between the two ends. This CDR3 comprises 14 residues. Germline V lookup: CDR1 SGHVS, CDR2 FNYEAQ. In DNA form, the CDR3 reads TGTGCCAGCAGCTTAGTTGCGGGAAACGGGGAGCTGTTTTTT. This gives the protein CASSLVAGNGELFF.

This sequence joins TRBV2 and TRBJ2-2, with D perhaps TRBD2 (5 bases). The ends were cut back, 8 bases at V and 4 bases at J, with 14 bases in the middle. The length of the CDR3 is 14 residues. Germline V lookup: CDR1 SNHLY, CDR2 FYNNEI. CDR3 DNA sequence: TGTGCCAGCGTTTCGGGATTGGTCACCGGGGAGCTGTTTTTT. Translated: CASVSGLVTGELFF.

This clone was observed once. Written as DNA, the CDR3 is TGTGCCAGCAGTTCTCGACAGGGGGTGGGCAATTCACCCCTCCACTTT. Translation: CASSSRQGVGNSPLHF. This chain joins TRBV28 and TRBJ1-6; TRBD1 agrees at 9 bases. CDR3 length: 16 amino acids. The V and J ends lost 4 bases and 7 bases, in that order; junction bases with no gene match: 8. Germline assignment: CDR1 MDHEN and CDR2 SYDVKM.

The chain links TRBV3-1 (or the pseudogene TRBV3-2) to TRBJ1-1; D perhaps matches TRBD1 (5 bases). Looked up from germline, CDR1 is LGHDT and CDR2 is YNNKEL (reference sequence). This CDR3 is built from 14 residues. Trimming pared 1 base from V and 6 bases from J, leaving 12 bases between. This chain's CDR3 is CASSQGGSGAEAFF. The CDR3 DNA reads TGTGCCAGCAGCCAAGGGGGCAGTGGGGCTGAAGCTTTCTTT.

The V gene is TRBV5-5, the J gene TRBJ2-7, with D possibly being TRBD1 (6 bases). CDR3 length equals 15 residues. The V end was cut by 2 bases, the J end by 4 bases, with 16 bases between. Per germline, CDR1 SGHKS and CDR2 YYEKEE (reference sequence). In nucleotides, the CDR3 is TGTGCCAGCAGCTTCCGGGACACACTTCCTTACGAGCAGTACTTC. It encodes CASSFRDTLPYEQYF.

The gene calls are TRBV11-2 and TRBJ2-7; 10 nucleotides match TRBD1. With V trimmed by 6 bases and J by 2 bases, 4 bases remained unmatched. Germline V gene lookup returns CDR1 SGHAT and CDR2 FQNNGV. This CDR3 spans 14 amino acids. CDR3 loop: CASSRDRGPYEQYF. The DNA of the CDR3 is TGTGCCAGCAGTCGGGACAGGGGTCCCTACGAGCAGTACTTC.

V and J are TRBV5-1 and TRBJ1-2; D unclear. From germline, CDR1 is SGHRS and CDR2 YFSETQ. The CDR3 extends over 14 amino acids. Trimming took off 1 base at V and 8 bases at J, with 15 bases between the two ends. The CDR3 DNA is TGCGCCAGCAGCTTGAACGGCAAACCGGGAGGCTACACCTTC. Translation gives CASSLNGKPGGYTF. The variable domain in full, with the rest retrieved from reference TRBV5-1 and TRBJ1-2, is KAGVTQTPRYLIKTRGQQVTLSCSPISGHRSVSWYQQTPGQGLQFLFEYFSETQRNKGNFPGRFSGRQFSNSRSEMNVSTLELGDSALYLCASSLNGKPGGYTFGSGTRLTVV.

This sequence joins TRBV3-1 (or the pseudogene TRBV3-2) and TRBJ1-1, with D uncertain. The length of the CDR3 is 13 residues. Looked up from germline, CDR1 is LGHDT and CDR2 is YNNKEL (reference sequence). Trimming cost V 5 bases and J 1 base, with 8 bases left between them. The CDR3 here is CASSKRGNTEAFF. CDR3 bases: TGTGCCAGCAGCAAAAGAGGGAACACTGAAGCTTTCTTT.

J is TRBJ1-4 and V is TRBV5-4, with 10 bases identical to TRBD1. V lost 4 bases to trimming and J lost 2 bases; unmatched junction nucleotides: 11. CDR1 SGHNT and CDR2 YYREEE come from the germline V gene (reference sequence). CDR3 length: 18 amino acids. DNA for the CDR3: TGTGCCAGCAGCAATTTTCCCGGGACAGGGGTTACTAATGAAAAACTGTTTTTT. The encoded protein is CASSNFPGTGVTNEKLFF.

The chain joins TRBV9 to TRBJ1-1; TRBD1 matches 8 bases. Looked up from germline, CDR1 is SGDLS and CDR2 is YYNGEE. V lost 2 bases and J lost 2; bases outside the gene matches: 5. CDR3 length equals 15 residues. The CDR3 is CASSVGPGGNTEAFF. CDR3 nucleotide sequence: TGTGCCAGCAGCGTGGGACCAGGGGGCAACACTGAAGCTTTCTTT.

The chain uses TRBV30 and TRBJ1-3; D uncertain. V lost 4 bases, J lost 0 bases, and 7 bases lay in between. The CDR3 has 13 amino acids. Germline lookup yields CDR1 GTSNPN and CDR2 SVGIG (reference sequence). CDR3 protein: CAWKRFSGNTIYF. The CDR3 DNA follows: TGTGCCTGGAAGAGATTCTCTGGAAACACCATATATTTT.

V usage is TRBV18 and J usage is TRBJ2-3; perhaps TRBD1 as D (5 bases). This CDR3 region has 15 residues. From germline, CDR1 is KGHSH and CDR2 LQKENI. The ends were cut back, 2 bases at V and 1 base at J, with 10 bases in the middle. Written as DNA, the CDR3 is TGTGCCAGCTCACCAGGGGCCGCAGGCACAGATACGCAGTATTTT. It codes for CASSPGAAGTDTQYF.

This chain joins TRBV6-5 and TRBJ2-1; D gene uncertain. The CDR3 extends over 14 amino acids. CDR1 MNHEY and CDR2 SVGAGI come from the germline V gene. The ends were cut back, 7 bases at V and 2 bases at J, with 12 bases in the middle. CDR3 sequence (DNA): TGTGCCAGCACCCAGACCCAGGCCTACAATGAGCAGTTCTTC. Translating it yields CASTQTQAYNEQFF.

This clone is a singleton in its sample. The chain links TRBV19 to TRBJ1-6; D not certain. The germline V gene encodes CDR1 LNHDA and CDR2 SQIVND (reference sequence). This CDR3 contains 14 residues. Trimming pared 4 bases from V and 0 bases from J, leaving 4 bases between. In DNA, the CDR3 is TGTGCCAGTAGTACTAGCTCCTATAATTCACCCCTCCACTTT. Protein: CASSTSSYNSPLHF.

This clone was observed a single time. V and J are TRBV13 and TRBJ2-2, with TRBD2 identical over 9 bases. After removal of 6 bases from V and 6 bases from J, the junction contained 8 bases not matched to a gene. Germline-derived CDR1 and CDR2 are PRHDT and FYEKMQ (reference sequence). CDR3 length: 15 residues. In nucleotides, the CDR3 is TGTGCCAGCAGATTGAGGCTAGCGGGACCCGGGGAGCTGTTTTTT. Residues: CASRLRLAGPGELFF.

This chain links TRBV12-5 with TRBJ2-2; D gene uncertain. Germline assignment: CDR1 LGHNT and CDR2 FRNRAP. This CDR3 is 15 amino acids long. V was trimmed by 1 base and J by 0 bases, leaving 6 bases between them. The CDR3 sequence: CASGLGGTNTGELFF. CDR3 nucleotide sequence: TGTGCTAGTGGTTTGGGCGGAACGAACACCGGGGAGCTGTTTTTT.

The chain uses TRBV6-5 and TRBJ1-2; 10 bases align to TRBD1. The CDR3 sequence is 14 residues long. From germline, CDR1 is MNHEY and CDR2 SVGAGI. V shed 6 bases and J 8 bases; nucleotides not matched to a gene: 9. This chain's CDR3 is CASRTGTGAGGYTF. CDR3 nucleotide sequence: TGTGCCAGCAGGACCGGGACAGGGGCAGGAGGCTACACCTTC.

The chain is built from TRBV18 and TRBJ2-3, with D perhaps TRBD1 (6 bases). This CDR3 region has 14 residues. V was clipped by 3 bases and J by 6 bases, with 13 bases between them. The germline CDR1 and CDR2 sequences are KGHSH and LQKENI. The CDR3 is CASSPTQGQDTQYF. CDR3 sequence (DNA): TGTGCCAGCTCACCGACCCAGGGGCAGGATACGCAGTATTTT.

The chain couples TRBV24-1 to TRBJ1-4; 11 bases are shared with TRBD1. This CDR3 is built from 16 residues. Trimming cost V 5 bases and J 3 bases; bases outside gene matches: 4. The germline V gene has CDR1 KGHDR and CDR2 SFDVKD. Here the CDR3 reads CATSGGTGGPNEKLFF. The CDR3, as DNA: TGTGCCACCAGTGGTGGGACAGGGGGACCTAATGAAAAACTGTTTTTT.

This clone has more than one count but fewer than ten. The rearrangement joins TRBV28 to TRBJ1-5; the D is unclear. Per the germline V gene, CDR1 is MDHEN and CDR2 is SYDVKM. The CDR3 is 10 amino acids. V was shortened by 8 bases and J by 5 bases, with 4 bases between the two germline ends. The CDR3 protein is CASSYQPQHF. The CDR3 nucleotides are TGTGCCAGCTCCTATCAGCCCCAGCATTTT.

The V call is TRBV18, the J call TRBJ2-2; D is possibly TRBD1 (6 bases). From germline, CDR1 is KGHSH and CDR2 LQKENI. Trimming took off 2 bases at V and 3 bases at J, with 10 bases between the two ends. CDR3 length: 15 amino acids. DNA of the CDR3: TGTGCCAGCTCACCAGGACAGATTCACACCGGGGAGCTGTTTTTT. It translates to CASSPGQIHTGELFF.

The J gene is TRBJ2-7, the V gene TRBV29-1; 8 bases are a match to TRBD1. This CDR3 contains 13 residues. Germline V lookup: CDR1 SQVTM, CDR2 ANQGSEA. Trimming at V came to 6 bases and at J to 5 bases, leaving 9 bases not matched to a gene. The CDR3: CSVHQGAFDEQYF. The CDR3 DNA reads as TGCAGCGTCCATCAGGGGGCGTTCGACGAGCAGTACTTC.

This clone was seen just once. The chain employs TRBV3-1 (or the pseudogene TRBV3-2) and TRBJ2-4; TRBD1 matches at 7 bases. The CDR3 length is 16 residues. With 5 bases clipped from V and 0 bases from J, the junction kept 7 bases outside the gene matches. The germline gives CDR1 LGHDT, CDR2 YNNKEL (reference sequence). CDR3 nucleotide sequence: TGTGCCAGCAGCTCGGGACAGCTACTAGCCAAAAACATTCAGTACTTC. Protein: CASSSGQLLAKNIQYF.

This clone showed up just once. The chain links TRBV7-2 to TRBJ2-7, with 9 bases matching TRBD1. The CDR3 runs to 15 residues. Unmatched junction bases numbered 3, after V lost 1 base and J lost 2 bases. Germline V gives CDR1 SGHTA, CDR2 FQGNSA. As DNA, the CDR3 is TGTGCCAGCAGCTTAGAGGGACAGGGAGCCTACGAGCAGTACGTC. Translated: CASSLEGQGAYEQYV.

This chain links TRBV27 with TRBJ2-7; TRBD1 might be the D (5 bases). This CDR3 is built from 15 residues. The germline gives CDR1 MNHEY, CDR2 SMNVEV (reference sequence). V lost 2 bases and J 4 bases, leaving 15 bases between the germline ends. The CDR3 protein is CASSLTGADDYEQYV. CDR3 DNA: TGTGCCAGCAGTTTAACTGGGGCCGACGATTACGAGCAGTACGTC.

This chain links TRBV6-1 with TRBJ1-6; D gene uncertain. Per the germline V gene, CDR1 is MNHNS and CDR2 is SASEGT. The CDR3 is 15 residues long. Deletions cut 0 bases from V and 4 bases from J, with 7 bases between. The CDR3 sequence: CASSEAREYNSPLHF. CDR3 nucleotides: TGTGCCAGCAGTGAAGCGAGGGAGTATAATTCACCCCTCCACTTT.